This T cell receptor beta chain is from a study of blood T cell repertoires in COVID-19. Study-wide context: Sites in the United States, Italy and Spain provided acute and convalescent COVID-19 samples.

This table comes from immunoSEQ multiplex PCR, and its TCRdb copy is limited to in-frame clones, with some not included. Found here are under 200,000 clones, about 85% of them singletons; the top ten hold 7.5% to 8.5%. A Seattle source enrolled patients during active infection and followed them longitudinally. From germline, CDR1 is MNHEY and CDR2 SMNVEV (reference sequence). Trimming shortened V by 6 bases and J by 0 bases, and 16 bases separated the two germline ends. The CDR3 is made up of 16 amino acids. This clonotype was obtained from a woman aged 55 to 70 with COVID-19, enrolled during active disease. The sequenced material came from peripheral blood. The J gene is TRBJ2-3, the V gene TRBV27; unclear D gene. The CDR3 loop is CASRIHSTLSTDTQYF. The CDR3 coding sequence is TGTGCCAGCAGGATCCACAGTACACTTAGCACAGATACGCAGTATTTT.